These 17 T cell receptor beta chains share one sample of origin, sequenced in a study of blood T cell repertoires in COVID-19 (dated by TCRdb to 2020 to 2022). The library was prepared using the immunoSEQ multiplex PCR assay. TCRdb retrieved this table from immuneACCESS and kept in-frame rearrangements only. Not all clones are present; in checked studies, unresolved V genes account for under half, and no reason is known for the remainder. The sample table contains hundreds of thousands of clones; only one count was recorded for roughly 84% of them. The ten top clones hold 15% to 20% of the sample. Sequenced sample: peripheral blood. The source is an elderly woman with active or convalescent COVID-19.

This chain connects TRBV7-2 to TRBJ1-2, with 11 bases lining up with TRBD1. The CDR3 consists of 17 residues. Trimming cost V 1 base and J 6 bases; bases outside gene matches: 10. The germline V gene encodes CDR1 SGHTA and CDR2 FQGNSA. The CDR3 bases are TGTGCCAGCAGCTTAGATCCCTTGGGGGGACAGGGGGATGGCTACACCTTC. Encoded protein: CASSLDPLGGQGDGYTF.

This chain connects TRBV30 to TRBJ2-7, with 10 bases aligning to TRBD1. V was clipped by 2 bases and J by 7 bases; unmatched bases: 14. The CDR3 loop spans 16 amino acids. Germline V gene sequence: CDR1 GTSNPN, CDR2 SVGIG (reference sequence). The DNA for the CDR3 is TGTGCCTGGAGTCCCAGCTCGGGACAGGGGAATCGGGAGCAGTACTTC. Protein product: CAWSPSSGQGNREQYF.

The J gene is TRBJ1-2, the V gene TRBV10-3; 7 bases map to TRBD1. J gave up 1 base and V 7 bases, and 6 bases lay outside the gene matches. The CDR3 has 14 amino acids. Germline lookup yields CDR1 ENHRY and CDR2 SYGVKD. CDR3 nucleotide sequence: TGTGCCATCACTGCGGACAGGATTAACTATGGCTACACCTTC. This codes for CAITADRINYGYTF.

This clone was detected once. This chain uses TRBV25-1 with TRBJ1-1; no definite D call. The CDR3 is made up of 11 amino acids. Trimming left V 5 bases short and J 3 bases short, with 4 bases between. CDR1 is MGHDK, CDR2 SYGVNS, per germline. The CDR3 spells CASSSYTEAFF. In nucleotides, the CDR3 is TGTGCCAGCAGTTCTTACACTGAAGCTTTCTTT.

V is TRBV24-1 and J is TRBJ2-3, with 9 bases fitting TRBD2. This CDR3 spans 14 amino acids. Losses at the gene ends were 5 bases for V and 5 bases for J; bases not matched to a gene: 4. Germline loops: CDR1 KGHDR, CDR2 SFDVKD. The CDR3 loop reads CATSAASGVDTQYF. DNA of the CDR3: TGTGCCACCAGTGCGGCTAGCGGGGTAGATACGCAGTATTTT.

The chain employs TRBV5-5 and TRBJ1-4; no clear D. The CDR3 has 14 amino acids. The germline CDR1 and CDR2 sequences are SGHKS and YYEKEE (reference sequence). The V end was cut by 0 bases, the J end by 10 bases, with 13 bases between. The CDR3 sequence is CASSLAGVAGKLFF. The CDR3 region has the DNA TGTGCCAGCAGCTTGGCCGGGGTGGCGGGAAAACTGTTTTTT.

The chain is built from TRBV28 and TRBJ2-5; TRBD2 matches 9 bases. J was trimmed by 4 bases and V by 7 bases; bases with no gene match: 13. Germline CDR1 reads MDHEN; CDR2 reads SYDVKM. The CDR3 is 16 residues long. The CDR3 sequence: CASTFRLAAQPETQYF. In nucleotides, the CDR3 is TGTGCCAGCACTTTTCGACTAGCGGCCCAACCAGAGACCCAGTACTTC. The full variable domain, rest sourced from reference TRBV28 and TRBJ2-5, is DVKVTQSSRYLVKRTGEKVFLECVQDMDHENMFWYRQDPGLGLRLIYFSYDVKMKEKGDIPEGYSVSREKKERFSLILESASTNQTSMYLCASTFRLAAQPETQYFGPGTRLLVL.

About this clone itself: Within the sample, other DNA sequences also encode this same CDR3. The gene calls are TRBV28 and TRBJ1-5, with 7 bases aligning to TRBD1. This CDR3 contains 14 residues. The V and J ends lost 6 bases and 6 bases, in that order; junction bases with no gene match: 8. Germline-derived CDR1 and CDR2 are MDHEN and SYDVKM. This CDR3 reads CASSQTGVGQPQHF. CDR3 in DNA: TGTGCCAGCAGCCAAACAGGGGTCGGTCAGCCCCAGCATTTT.

The chain couples TRBV18 to TRBJ2-1; 11 bases match TRBD2. Germline CDR1 KGHSH, CDR2 LQKENI. The trim removed 3 bases at V and 10 bases at J, leaving 11 bases unmatched. CDR3 length: 16 amino acids. The CDR3 region is CASSPPGTSGLREQFF. As DNA, the CDR3 is TGTGCCAGCTCACCGCCGGGGACTAGCGGTTTAAGGGAGCAGTTCTTC.

The chain has TRBV9 and TRBJ2-3; D possibly corresponds to TRBD1 (5 bases). This CDR3 is built from 16 residues. Trimming took off 0 bases at V and 6 bases at J, with 17 bases between the two ends. The V gene's germline CDR1 is SGDLS and CDR2 YYNGEE. CDR3 amino acids: CASSVVGRGLLDTQYF. CDR3 sequence (DNA): TGTGCCAGCAGCGTAGTGGGTAGGGGTTTGTTGGATACGCAGTATTTT.

This clone was detected only once. The chain recombines TRBV12-3 or TRBV12-4 with TRBJ1-3, with D perhaps matching TRBD1 (5 bases). The CDR3 contains 13 residues. Trimming stripped 6 bases from V and 6 bases from J, with 12 bases between. Here the CDR3 DNA reads TGTGCCAGCAGGAACCGGGGGGTAAACACCATATATTTT. It is translated as CASRNRGVNTIYF.

A word on this clone: At the DNA level, this CDR3 is encoded by other sequences in the same sample as well. The genes are TRBV30 and TRBJ1-2; possible D gene TRBD1, 6 bases. CDR1 and CDR2 from the germline V gene are GTSNPN and SVGIG (reference sequence). V shed 0 bases and J shed 4 bases, with 9 bases lying between them. The CDR3 covers 13 residues. CDR3 bases: TGTGCCTGGAGTGTACGAGGGGGCTATGGCTACACCTTC. It codes for CAWSVRGGYGYTF.

This chain uses TRBV6-1 with TRBJ1-6; 9 bases match TRBD1. Trimming cost V 3 bases and J 7 bases; bases outside gene matches: 4. This CDR3 has 15 amino acids. Germline CDR1 is MNHNS and CDR2 is SASEGT. CDR3 loop: CASSDRTGGNSPLHF. DNA for the CDR3: TGTGCCAGCAGTGATCGAACAGGGGGCAATTCACCCCTCCACTTT.

The rearrangement uses TRBV11-2 and TRBJ2-3; 8 nucleotides align to TRBD1. The germline CDR1 and CDR2 sequences are SGHAT and FQNNGV. After removal of 1 base from V and 5 bases from J, the junction contained 5 bases not matched to a gene. This CDR3 spans 15 amino acids. CDR3 sequence (DNA): TGTGCCAGCAGCTTAGGGACAGGGTACGAAGATACGCAGTATTTT. Encoded protein: CASSLGTGYEDTQYF.

This chain connects TRBV5-4 to TRBJ1-4; D not resolved. This CDR3 region has 13 residues. CDR1 is SGHNT, CDR2 YYREEE, per germline (reference sequence). Trimming stripped 2 bases from V and 5 bases from J, with 7 bases between. CDR3 sequence (DNA): TGTGCCAGCAGCTTAACGGGGAATGAAAAACTGTTTTTT. Translated: CASSLTGNEKLFF.

This clone was detected only a few times. This rearrangement joins TRBV3-1 (or the pseudogene TRBV3-2) to TRBJ2-3; D possibly corresponds to TRBD1 (7 bases). Germline V gene data show CDR1 as LGHDT and CDR2 as YNNKEL (reference sequence). Trimming removed 4 bases from V and 6 bases from J, with 29 bases in between. The CDR3 loop spans 19 amino acids. CDR3: CASSPRGRTGRIEGDTQYF. DNA of the CDR3: TGTGCCAGCAGCCCTAGGGGGCGAACAGGGAGGATCGAGGGTGATACGCAGTATTTT.

Only a few counts were recorded for this clone. The junction shows a germline mismatch at one end, possibly a read error. The V gene is TRBV7-2, the J gene TRBJ2-5; D is uncertain. The germline V gene has CDR1 SGHTA and CDR2 FQGNSA. This CDR3 has 11 residues. The CDR3 DNA is TGTGCCAGCAGCCACCAGGAGACCCAGTACTTC. Its protein is CASSHQETQYF. The complete variable domain, with remaining parts taken from reference TRBV7-2 and TRBJ2-5, reads GAGVSQSPSNKVTEKGKDVELRCDPISGHTALYWYRQSLGQGLEFLIYFQGNSAPDKSGLPSDRFSAERTGGSVSTLTIQRTQQEDSAVYLCASSHQETQYFGPGTRLLVL.